This T cell receptor (beta chain) was sequenced for a study of OX40 agonist ivuxolimab in advanced cancers. Turning to the study itself: Patients were dosed intravenously with ivuxolimab at 0.01 to 10 mg/kg every 2 weeks.

Regarding the study as a whole: The study observed clonal expansion of CD4+ and CD8+ blood T cells by week 6 at 0.1 to 3.0 mg/kg. Partial responders treated at 0.1-3.0 mg/kg exhibited clonal expansion among the lowest measured.

Of note for this clone: The antigen remains unidentified.

Germline CDR1 is WNHNN and CDR2 is SYGVQD (reference sequence). V lost 6 bases and J lost 0, with 10 bases in between. The CDR3 has 14 residues. Sequencing was performed with immunoSEQ multiplex PCR; in TCRdb, only in-frame clones are kept and a portion is missing. The sample lists 55,000 to 80,000 clones, roughly nine tenths occurring once. The V gene is TRBV10-1, the J gene TRBJ2-3, with D perhaps TRBD2 (5 bases). The sample here was CD4+ or CD8+ T cells sorted from blood, taken in a trial of the OX40 agonist ivuxolimab. This clonotype was sampled from an adult with an advanced solid tumor such as melanoma, head and neck, liver or kidney cancer. The CDR3 here is CASSAAGSTDTQYF. The CDR3 DNA is TGCGCCAGCAGCGCTGCGGGCAGCACAGATACGCAGTATTTT.